This T cell receptor beta chain came from a study of identical twins. Regarding the study as a whole: Within twin pairs, the out-of-frame alpha sequences they shared showed excess low generation probability.

This clonotype showed up just a few times. The antigen remains unidentified. V shed 3 bases and J shed 0 bases, with 16 bases lying between them. CDR3 length equals 17 residues. Germline V lookup: CDR1 SEHNR, CDR2 FQNEAQ (reference sequence). TCRdb reprocessed the 5' RACE reads with MiXCR, giving one entry per CDR3 protein. The sample records 250,000 or so distinct CDR3 sequences, about 8% being singletons. These same records also appear under a second study, on yellow fever vaccine responses in identical twins.

This sequence originates from a woman between 18 and 29 years old in good health. V gene TRBV7-9 combines with J gene TRBJ2-3; perhaps D is TRBD1 or TRBD2 (5 bases each). Sequencing was done on a sample of CD8+ T cells sorted from blood. The CDR3 nucleotides are TGTGCCAGCAGCTTTCCTCTCGGGGCTCACAGCACAGATACGCAGTATTTT. This gives the protein CASSFPLGAHSTDTQYF.